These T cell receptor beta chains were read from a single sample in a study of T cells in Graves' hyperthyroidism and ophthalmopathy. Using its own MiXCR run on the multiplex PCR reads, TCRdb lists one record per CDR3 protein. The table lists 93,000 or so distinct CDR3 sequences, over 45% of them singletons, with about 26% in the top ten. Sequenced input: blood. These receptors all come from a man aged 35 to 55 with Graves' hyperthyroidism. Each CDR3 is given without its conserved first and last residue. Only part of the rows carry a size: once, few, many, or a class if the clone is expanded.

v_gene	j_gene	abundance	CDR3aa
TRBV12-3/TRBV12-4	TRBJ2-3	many	ASSSRTSGSTDTQY
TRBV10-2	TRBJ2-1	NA	ASRDGQF
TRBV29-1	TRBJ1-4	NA	SVESQGKEKLF
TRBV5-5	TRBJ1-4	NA	ASSLGTEAAEELF
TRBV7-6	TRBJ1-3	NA	ASSGKGLNTIY
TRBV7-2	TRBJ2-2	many	ASSLVGGANTGELF
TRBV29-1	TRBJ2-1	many	SVDSRGLYNEQF
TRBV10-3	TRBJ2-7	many	AISESRLAAYEQY
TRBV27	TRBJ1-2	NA	ASGLNYGTAGLYGYT
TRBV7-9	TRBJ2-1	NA	ASSTASGGYNEQF
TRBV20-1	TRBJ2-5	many	SAMPVRAGGWETQY
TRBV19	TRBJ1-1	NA	ASSWDKNTGAL
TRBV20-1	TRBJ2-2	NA	SGTGELF
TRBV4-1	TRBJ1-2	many	ASSPVPGQGPYGYT
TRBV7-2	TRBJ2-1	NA	ASSQQF
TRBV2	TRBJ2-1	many	AILMRERGNEQF
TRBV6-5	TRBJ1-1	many	ASSYTGLNTEAF
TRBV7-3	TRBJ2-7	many	ASSIGLSYEQY
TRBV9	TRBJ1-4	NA	ASSPGEGRREKLF
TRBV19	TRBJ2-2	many	ASSTDGQSITGELF
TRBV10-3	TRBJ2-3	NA	AISESNGGADTQY
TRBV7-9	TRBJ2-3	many	ASNRLDRGQLDTQY
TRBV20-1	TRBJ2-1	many	SARDRALYNEQF
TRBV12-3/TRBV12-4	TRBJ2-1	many	ASSAGLAGPDNEQF
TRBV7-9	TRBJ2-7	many	ASSLDASGRDEQY
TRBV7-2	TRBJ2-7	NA	ASGLAPYEQY
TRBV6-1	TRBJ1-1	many	ASSVMGGKTNTEAF
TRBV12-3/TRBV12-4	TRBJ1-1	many	ASSLETGRDTEAF
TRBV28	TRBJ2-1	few	ASSFKLAGLGNEQF
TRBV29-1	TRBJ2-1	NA	SVDGGMNERF
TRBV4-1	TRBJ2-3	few	ASATNWGGSSTDTQY
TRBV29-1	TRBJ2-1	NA	SVVREQF
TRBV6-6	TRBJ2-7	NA	ASSYSILAGGSYEQY
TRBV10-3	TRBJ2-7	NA	AIKGLHASGGAYEQY
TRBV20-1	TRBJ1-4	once	SANEWEGGGEKLF
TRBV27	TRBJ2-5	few	ASSLGGARRETQY
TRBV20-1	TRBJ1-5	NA	SARAGETMH
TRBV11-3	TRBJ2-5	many	ASSRNGVPQETQY
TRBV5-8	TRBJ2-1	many	ASSAGQVGYNEQF
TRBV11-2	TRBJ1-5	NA	ASSSISGTYQPQH
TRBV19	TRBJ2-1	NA	ASSNRGGSVGNEQF
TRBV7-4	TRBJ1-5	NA	ASSLAGAYNQPQH
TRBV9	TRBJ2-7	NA	ASSVGGSGWNSYEQY
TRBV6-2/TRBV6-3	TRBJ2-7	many	ASSNGGAISYEQY
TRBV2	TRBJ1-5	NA	ASSFGPDQPQH
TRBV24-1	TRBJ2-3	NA	ATSDIGTSHTDTQY
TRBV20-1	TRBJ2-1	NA	SAIGGSSHNEQF
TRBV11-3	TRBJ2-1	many	ASSHRKRSAYNEQF
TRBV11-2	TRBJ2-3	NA	ASSPPGGADTQY
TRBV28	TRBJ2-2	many	ASSPDRVFTGELF
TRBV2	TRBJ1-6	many	ASSTGQGLYNSPLH
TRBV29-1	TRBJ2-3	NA	SLAGGGTDTQY
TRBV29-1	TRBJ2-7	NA	SVELGLAGGLGNYEQY
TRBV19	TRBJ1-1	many	ASSTADLNTEAF
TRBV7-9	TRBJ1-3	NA	ASSLTGGPNTIY